The 17 T cell receptor beta chains listed next were all sequenced from one sample in a study of T cells in Graves' hyperthyroidism and ophthalmopathy (dated by TCRdb to the late 2010s). The method was multiplex PCR. This sample was sequenced with an Illumina HiSeq 2000. TCR beta CDR3 regions were amplified from RNA transcripts. For the first round of RT-PCR on the TCR CDR3, the HTBI primer set was used together with the Qiagen OneStep RT-PCR kit. Through fastp at Q25 and MiXCR, TCRdb rebuilt clones from the public reads, retaining in-frame beta chains. Rows with one shared CDR3 protein collapse into an entry with the most common genes and DNA. The table for this sample lists around 440,000 distinct CDR3 sequences; around 14% of them were counted only once. The top ten hold roughly 7.4% of the sample. The source material was blood. The receptor source for this set is a young woman with Graves' hyperthyroidism.

This clonotype was counted between two and nine times. The rearrangement uses TRBV12-3 or TRBV12-4 and TRBJ2-7; 10 bases align to TRBD2. CDR3 size: 14 residues. V was clipped by 5 bases and J by 5 bases; unmatched bases: 6. The CDR3, as DNA: TGTGCCAGCAGTGAGAAGCGGGGGGGCAACGAGCAGTACTTC. Translated: CASSEKRGGNEQYF.

The chain links TRBV2 to TRBJ2-3; D unclear. Germline CDR1 SNHLY, CDR2 FYNNEI. V was pared by 6 bases and J by 3 bases, with 16 bases between. The CDR3 loop spans 15 amino acids. The DNA of the CDR3 is TGTGCCAGCAGCGTAGATGCGGTCCGTACAGATACGCAGTATTTT. Translated, it gives CASSVDAVRTDTQYF.

This clonotype showed up just once. V usage is TRBV30 and J usage is TRBJ1-2; 8 bases fit TRBD1. Germline V gene sequence: CDR1 GTSNPN, CDR2 SVGIG (reference sequence). Unmatched junction bases numbered 4, after V lost 4 bases and J lost 3 bases. This CDR3 region has 13 residues. The chain's CDR3 is CAWTGQGDYGYTF. The CDR3 nucleotides read TGTGCCTGGACCGGACAGGGCGACTATGGCTACACCTTC.

This clonotype has a handful of counts. V gene TRBV20-1 combines with J gene TRBJ2-2; D gene uncertain. CDR3 length equals 14 residues. Per germline, CDR1 DFQATT and CDR2 SNEGSKA (reference sequence). V lost 6 bases and J 0 bases, leaving 11 bases between the germline ends. The DNA of the CDR3 is TGCAGTGCCCCGGGCCCTGCGAACACCGGGGAGCTGTTTTTT. Translating it yields CSAPGPANTGELFF.

Ten or more counts support this clonotype. The chain couples TRBV12-3 or TRBV12-4 to TRBJ1-1, with TRBD1 matching 7 bases. The CDR3 is 14 amino acids. V lost 1 base and J lost 3; bases outside the gene matches: 2. The CDR3 nucleotides are TGTGCCAGCAGTTTAGAGGGACAGTACACTGAAGCTTTCTTT. Encoded protein: CASSLEGQYTEAFF.

This clonotype has ten or more counts. The chain combines TRBV4-1 with TRBJ2-5, with unresolved D. The CDR3 spans 16 residues. Trimming removed 4 bases at V and 0 bases at J, with 15 bases between. Germline values: CDR1 MGHRA, CDR2 YSYEKL. The CDR3 loop reads CASSRGGGLYQETQYF. Written as DNA, the CDR3 is TGCGCCAGCAGCCGCGGCGGCGGCTTGTACCAAGAGACCCAGTACTTC.

This clonotype was counted at least ten times. The rearrangement links TRBV6-2 or TRBV6-3 to TRBJ2-5; D is possibly TRBD1 (8 bases). This CDR3 is 15 amino acids long. The germline CDR1 and CDR2 sequences are MNHEY and SVGEGT. Trimming took 6 bases from V and 4 from J, leaving 18 bases between them. The CDR3 nucleotides are TGTGCCAGCAGCCTACAGGGGGGGCCCCGAGAGACCCAGTACTTC. Amino acid sequence: CASSLQGGPRETQYF.

This clonotype was observed at least ten times. The V call is TRBV10-3, the J call TRBJ1-4; 8 nucleotides match TRBD1. V gave up 5 bases and J gave up 0 bases; unmatched junction bases: 5. Germline assignment: CDR1 ENHRY and CDR2 SYGVKD. The CDR3 covers 16 residues. DNA for the CDR3: TGTGCCATCAGTCCGGGACAGGCTTCAACTAATGAAAAACTGTTTTTT. Protein sequence: CAISPGQASTNEKLFF.

This clonotype was recorded at least ten times. This sequence joins TRBV12-5 and TRBJ2-3; TRBD2 is a possible D gene (7 bases). Trimming shortened V by 8 bases and J by 6 bases, and 15 bases separated the two germline ends. Looked up from germline, CDR1 is LGHNT and CDR2 is FRNRAP. The CDR3 consists of 13 residues. The CDR3 reads CASQKGGKDTQYF. In DNA form, the CDR3 reads TGTGCTAGTCAGAAGGGGGGGAAGGATACGCAGTATTTT.

Ten or more counts support this clonotype. The chain combines TRBV5-1 with TRBJ1-1; the D is unclear. This CDR3 has 12 amino acids. Germline loops: CDR1 SGHRS, CDR2 YFSETQ. V was cut by 1 base and J by 5 bases, with 6 bases left in between. CDR3 bases: TGCGCCAGCAGCTTGCAGAGTACTGAAGCTTTCTTT. Its translation: CASSLQSTEAFF.

J is TRBJ2-7 and V is TRBV10-3, with D perhaps matching TRBD1 or TRBD2 (6 bases each). Trimming stripped 6 bases from V and 2 bases from J, with 17 bases between. Germline CDR1 ENHRY, CDR2 SYGVKD. This CDR3 contains 15 residues. The CDR3 reads CAISRETRGPYEQYF. CDR3 coding DNA: TGTGCCATCAGCCGCGAAACCCGGGGGCCCTACGAGCAGTACTTC.

The V and J genes are TRBV5-4 and TRBJ2-2; 14 positions agree with TRBD2. Germline V gives CDR1 SGHNT, CDR2 YYREEE (reference sequence). Trimming removed 4 bases from V and 4 bases from J; junction bases left unmatched: 15. The CDR3 is 20 residues long. The CDR3 nucleotides read TGTGCCAGCAGCCCGAGATCGGGACTAGCGGGGGCCTCGGTCACCGGGGAGCTGTTTTTT. Its translation is CASSPRSGLAGASVTGELFF. Drawing the rest from reference TRBV5-4 and TRBJ2-2, the complete variable domain is ETGVTQSPTHLIKTRGQQVTLRCSSQSGHNTVSWYQQALGQGPQFIFQYYREEENGRGNFPPRFSGLQFPNYSSELNVNALELDDSALYLCASSPRSGLAGASVTGELFFGEGSRLTVL.

This clonotype was counted ten times or more. This chain links TRBV19 with TRBJ1-2, with D perhaps TRBD1 (5 bases). Between the trimmed V and J ends, which lost 5 bases and 6 bases, there was a span of 13 bases. The CDR3 runs 13 residues. Germline CDR1 is LNHDA and CDR2 is SQIVND (reference sequence). The CDR3, as DNA: TGTGCCAGTAGTCCCCAGGGAGTGGATGGCTACACCTTC. Its protein product is CASSPQGVDGYTF.

The rearrangement links TRBV19 to TRBJ2-3; 9 nucleotides align to TRBD2. The CDR3 has 14 amino acids. The trim removed 6 bases at V and 4 bases at J, leaving 5 bases unmatched. Germline lookup yields CDR1 LNHDA and CDR2 SQIVND (reference sequence). For the CDR3, the DNA is TGTGCCAGTAGACCGACTAGCGGTTCAGATACGCAGTATTTT. Its protein is CASRPTSGSDTQYF.

In its sample, this clonotype was seen a few times. CDR3 protein: CSALTSGVTDTQYF. The CDR3 DNA sequence: TGCAGTGCCTTGACTAGCGGGGTCACAGATACGCAGTATTTT. V usage is TRBV20-1 and J usage is TRBJ2-3; 11 nucleotides line up with TRBD2. This CDR3 comprises 14 residues. CDR1 is DFQATT and CDR2 is SNEGSKA in the germline V gene (reference sequence). Trimming cost V 6 bases and J 2 bases; bases outside gene matches: 4.

This clonotype was detected many times. V usage is TRBV27 and J usage is TRBJ1-2; 10 bases map to TRBD1. CDR3 length: 14 amino acids. Germline CDR1 MNHEY, CDR2 SMNVEV (reference sequence). V dropped 6 bases and J dropped 6; count of bases not matched to a gene: 7. CDR3 loop: CASSQPGQGNGYTF. DNA of the CDR3: TGTGCCAGCAGCCAACCGGGACAGGGGAATGGCTACACCTTC.

This clonotype came up many times. The chain couples TRBV27 to TRBJ1-2; perhaps TRBD1 as D (6 bases). This CDR3 region has 13 residues. Germline CDR1 reads MNHEY; CDR2 reads SMNVEV (reference sequence). Trimming left V 7 bases short and J 4 bases short, with 13 bases between. The CDR3, as DNA: TGTGCCAGCAAGGGGGGGCAGGCCTATGGCTACACCTTC. The encoded protein is CASKGGQAYGYTF.